This T cell receptor (beta chain) was sequenced in a study of T-cell memory formation after mild COVID-19 (dated by TCRdb to about 2021). Background for the entire study: TCR sequence clusters from the two donors were found to be largely donor specific. T-cell clones expanding and contracting after mild COVID-19 in a couple of donors were tracked by longitudinal TCRalpha and TCRbeta repertoire sequencing. Two young, previously healthy adult volunteers, one female and one male, were included in the cohort. Overall results and qualifications from the work: Whether the second-wave clones peaking on day 37 were SARS-CoV-2 specific was not confirmed. Some responding clones were found in pre-infection memory, which suggests that pre-existing cross-reactive memory T cells took part in the SARS-CoV-2 response. From day 15 to 85, contracting clones showed balanced CD4/CD8 phenotypes, whereas a second wave of clones that expanded from day 15 to 37 leaned towards CD4+. Only two mild cases were covered in the study, and larger cohorts including severe cases with pre-infection samples were considered necessary. Contracting CD4+ clones appeared mostly in the CM and EM memory subsets, whereas CD8+ clones were enriched in EMRA.

Including the terminal cysteine and phenylalanine, the CDR3 comprises 15 residues. The sequence is cut down to CDR3 DNA, 45 bases in frame from base 1. CDR1 and CDR2, looked up from the germline V gene, are KGHDR and SFDVKD. The trim is 5 bases for V and 4 bases for J, with a gap of 13 bases between the germline ends. Ficoll-Paque density gradient centrifugation was used to isolate PBMCs. Concerning this clonotype: Its antigen is unknown. It has no much larger one-base neighbor in the sample; base qualities were not kept.

Sequencing took place on an Illumina NovaSeq 6000. Using 5'RACE with constant-segment primers, TCRalpha and TCRbeta cDNA libraries were constructed, with sample barcodes and unique molecular identifiers added in the process. RNA was extracted from every sample with Trizol reagent. Library amplification was performed in two PCR steps, and a second sample barcode and Illumina TruSeq adapters were introduced in the second step. Libraries were sequenced on an Illumina NovaSeq with 2 x 150 bp paired-end reads. For the original study's pipeline: Reads were demultiplexed and collapsed into UMI-guided consensus sequences with migec v1.2.7. Using mixcr v2.1.11, UMI consensuses were aligned to TRA and TRB V and J templates and then assembled into clonotypes. A clonotype was counted as expanded or contracted only when both edgeR and NoisET called the clonotype significant, with the noise models trained on biological replicates. For edgeR calls, the thresholds were a false discovery rate-adjusted p below 0.01 and a log2 fold-change of 1. As an exploratory analysis of dynamics, PCA with hierarchical clustering was applied to max-normalized trajectories of the 1000 most abundant clonotypes. The CD4 or CD8 phenotype of responding clones was assigned using the separately sequenced CD4+ and CD8+ repertoires. Using fastp at Q25 and MiXCR, TCRdb reprocessed the public reads and kept productive beta chains. Identical CDR3 proteins give one entry, which carries the most common genes and DNA. V and J calls and clone size were set by TCRdb, not the authors. Present in this sample are 450,000 or so distinct CDR3 sequences, around 27% of which were seen just once. The ten most abundant clones make up under 15% of the sample.

Specimen: PBMCs or a T cell subset sorted from them (not recorded which). This clonotype was sampled from an adult woman who had mild COVID-19 (a few samples of this study predate the infection). The sample titles of this study are shuffled in the database, so cell type and time point are left out; the donor was told from shared clones. Recombination connected TRBV24-1 to TRBJ2-2, with the D gene not clear enough to name. CDR3 region: CATSAPGLGTGELFF. Read as DNA, the sequence is TGTGCCACCAGTGCCCCGGGCTTGGGCACCGGGGAGCTGTTTTTT.